This T cell receptor beta chain stems from a study of beta chain features in type 1 diabetes. Study-level findings and limits: It was among patients, rather than healthy donors, that naive, central memory and Treg TCRB repertoires appeared more similar. cDNA sequencing could over-represent cells with high TCR expression.

This CDR3 has 12 residues. Germline V lookup: CDR1 GTSNPN, CDR2 SVGIG (reference sequence). V lost 3 bases, J lost 4 bases, and 9 bases lay in between. In its sample, this clone was seen a few times. The antigen remains undetermined. Reverse transcription of all isolated RNA meant that expressed TCRB transcripts were sequenced. TCRdb keeps only in-frame clones here, not all; method: immunoSEQ multiplex PCR. The table has 250,000 to 350,000 clones, 9.5% to 11% seen once. Input material: naive CD4+ T cells from blood. J is TRBJ2-5 and V is TRBV30; perhaps TRBD1 as D (6 bases). The TCR comes from a woman between 25 and 40 years old in good health. CDR3 in DNA: TGTGCCTGGAGACAGGGTAGAGAGACCCAGTACTTC. It translates to CAWRQGRETQYF.